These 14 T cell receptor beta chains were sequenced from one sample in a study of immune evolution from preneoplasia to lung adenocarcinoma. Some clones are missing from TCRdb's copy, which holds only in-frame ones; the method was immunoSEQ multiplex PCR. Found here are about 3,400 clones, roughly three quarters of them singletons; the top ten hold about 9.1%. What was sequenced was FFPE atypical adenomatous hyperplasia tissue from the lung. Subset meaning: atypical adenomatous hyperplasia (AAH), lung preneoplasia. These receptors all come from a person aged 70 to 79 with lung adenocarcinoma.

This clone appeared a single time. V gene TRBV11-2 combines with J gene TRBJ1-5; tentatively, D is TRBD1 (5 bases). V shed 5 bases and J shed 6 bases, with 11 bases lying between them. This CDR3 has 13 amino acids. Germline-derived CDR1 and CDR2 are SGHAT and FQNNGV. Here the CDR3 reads CASSPDISQPQHF. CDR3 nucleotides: TGTGCCAGCAGCCCGGACATCAGTCAGCCCCAGCATTTT.

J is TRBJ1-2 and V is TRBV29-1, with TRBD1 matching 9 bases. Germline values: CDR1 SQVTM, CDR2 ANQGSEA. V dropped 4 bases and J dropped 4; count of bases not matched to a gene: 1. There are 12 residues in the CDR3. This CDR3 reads CSVGTGAYGYTF. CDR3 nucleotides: TGCAGCGTTGGGACAGGGGCCTATGGCTACACCTTC.

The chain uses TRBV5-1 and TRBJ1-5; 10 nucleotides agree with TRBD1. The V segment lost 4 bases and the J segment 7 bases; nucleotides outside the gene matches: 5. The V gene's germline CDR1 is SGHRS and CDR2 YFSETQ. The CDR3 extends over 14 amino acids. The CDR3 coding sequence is TGCGCCAGCAGCCCAGGGACAGGGGAACAGCCCCAGCATTTT. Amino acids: CASSPGTGEQPQHF.

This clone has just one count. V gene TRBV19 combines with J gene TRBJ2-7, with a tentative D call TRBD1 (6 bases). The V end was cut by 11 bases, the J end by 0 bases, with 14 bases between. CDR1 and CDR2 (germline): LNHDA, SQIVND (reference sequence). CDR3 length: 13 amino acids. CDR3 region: CASQRDNSYEQYF. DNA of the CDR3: TGTGCCTCCCAAAGGGACAACTCCTACGAGCAGTACTTC.

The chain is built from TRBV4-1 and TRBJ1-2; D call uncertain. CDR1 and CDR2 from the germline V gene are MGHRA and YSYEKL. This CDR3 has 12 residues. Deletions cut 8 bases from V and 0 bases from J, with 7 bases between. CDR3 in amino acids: CASGATNYGYTF. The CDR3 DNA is TGCGCCAGCGGTGCTACTAACTATGGCTACACCTTC.

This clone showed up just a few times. CDR3: CASSHFQGRSAETQETQYF. As DNA, the CDR3 is TGTGCCAGCAGCCATTTCCAGGGGCGCAGCGCCGAGACCCAAGAGACCCAGTACTTC. The V and J genes are TRBV14 and TRBJ2-5; the D gene is possibly TRBD1 (6 bases). V lost 3 bases and J lost 1, with 24 bases in between. The CDR3 is 19 amino acids. Germline CDR1 and CDR2: SGHDN and FVKESK.

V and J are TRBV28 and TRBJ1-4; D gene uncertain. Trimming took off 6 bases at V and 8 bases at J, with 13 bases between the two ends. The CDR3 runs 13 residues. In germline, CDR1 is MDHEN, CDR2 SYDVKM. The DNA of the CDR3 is TGTGCCAGCAGGCCGGGTAACGGGGAAAAACTGTTTTTT. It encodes CASRPGNGEKLFF.

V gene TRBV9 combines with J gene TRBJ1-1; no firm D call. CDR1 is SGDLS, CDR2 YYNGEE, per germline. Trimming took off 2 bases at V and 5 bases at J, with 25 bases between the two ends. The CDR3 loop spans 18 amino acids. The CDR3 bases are TGTGCCAGCAGCGTTTTATACCAAGTAGAAGGAGGGAGAACTGAAGCTTTCTTT. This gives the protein CASSVLYQVEGGRTEAFF.

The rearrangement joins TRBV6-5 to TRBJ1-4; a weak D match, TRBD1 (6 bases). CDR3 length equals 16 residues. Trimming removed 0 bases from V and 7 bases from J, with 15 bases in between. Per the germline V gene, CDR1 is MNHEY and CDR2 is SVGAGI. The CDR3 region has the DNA TGTGCCAGCAGTTACTCGTCGGCAGGGGTGGGTGAAAAACTGTTTTTT. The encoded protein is CASSYSSAGVGEKLFF.

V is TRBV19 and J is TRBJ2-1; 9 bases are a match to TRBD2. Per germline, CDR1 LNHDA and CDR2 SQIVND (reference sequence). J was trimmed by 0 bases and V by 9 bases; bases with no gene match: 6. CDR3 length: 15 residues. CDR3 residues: CASTTSGLSYNEQFF. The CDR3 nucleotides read TGTGCCAGCACGACTAGCGGCCTCTCCTACAATGAGCAGTTCTTC.

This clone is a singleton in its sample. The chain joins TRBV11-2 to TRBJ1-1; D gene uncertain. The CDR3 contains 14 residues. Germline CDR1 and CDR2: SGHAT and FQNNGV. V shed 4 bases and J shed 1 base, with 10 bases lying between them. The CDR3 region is CASSYGPGNTEAFF. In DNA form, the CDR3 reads TGTGCCAGCAGCTACGGACCGGGGAACACTGAAGCTTTCTTT.

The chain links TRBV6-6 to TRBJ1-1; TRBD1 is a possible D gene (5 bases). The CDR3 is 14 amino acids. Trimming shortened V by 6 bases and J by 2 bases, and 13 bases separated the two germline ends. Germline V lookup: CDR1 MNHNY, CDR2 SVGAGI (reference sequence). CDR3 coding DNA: TGTGCCAGCAGAAAAGGGACGGTAAACACTGAAGCTTTCTTT. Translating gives CASRKGTVNTEAFF.

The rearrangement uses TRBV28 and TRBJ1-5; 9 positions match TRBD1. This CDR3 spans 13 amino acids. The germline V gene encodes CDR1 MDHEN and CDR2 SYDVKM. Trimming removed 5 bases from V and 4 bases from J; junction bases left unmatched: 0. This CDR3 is CASSDRGNQPQHF. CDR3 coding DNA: TGTGCCAGCAGTGACAGGGGGAATCAGCCCCAGCATTTT. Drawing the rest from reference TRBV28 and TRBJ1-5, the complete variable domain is DVKVTQSSRYLVKRTGEKVFLECVQDMDHENMFWYRQDPGLGLRLIYFSYDVKMKEKGDIPEGYSVSREKKERFSLILESASTNQTSMYLCASSDRGNQPQHFGDGTRLSIL.

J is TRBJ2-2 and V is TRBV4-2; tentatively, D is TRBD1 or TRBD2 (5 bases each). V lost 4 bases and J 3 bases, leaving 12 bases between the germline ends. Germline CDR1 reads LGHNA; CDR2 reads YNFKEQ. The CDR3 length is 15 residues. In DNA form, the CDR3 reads TGTGCCAGCAGCCGAGGGGATTGGGACACCGGGGAGCTGTTTTTT. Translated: CASSRGDWDTGELFF.